The entry that follows covers one TCR beta chain sequence. The antigen is unknown. This sample is part of a study of T-cell memory formation after mild COVID-19. The 5'RACE method, run with constant-segment primers, produced TCR alpha and TCR beta cDNA libraries (carrying sample barcodes and UMIs). TCRdb itself ran the 5' RACE reads through MiXCR, one entry per CDR3 protein. This sample has about half a million distinct CDR3 sequences, with roughly 20% found just once. Overall study findings and caveats: Clones that got smaller from day 15 to 85 had even CD4/CD8, while clones growing later tipped toward CD4+. The study detected some responding clones in pre-infection memory, suggesting cross-reactive memory joined.

The receptor comes from an adult woman who had mild COVID-19 (a few samples of this study predate the infection). Cell type and time point are not known. Material: PBMCs or a T cell subset sorted from them (not recorded which).

The CDR3 spells CASSFSRTSYGYTF. CDR3 nucleotides: TGTGCCAGCAGTTTTTCCCGGACGAGCTATGGCTACACCTTC. The chain has TRBV12-3 or TRBV12-4 and TRBJ1-2; D is unclear. V shed 3 bases and J shed 4 bases, with 12 bases lying between them. CDR3 length: 14 residues.